Listed below are T cell receptor beta chains from one sample, sequenced in a study of blood T cell repertoires in COVID-19. TCRdb's copy holds only in-frame clones and misses some; the assay was immunoSEQ multiplex PCR. The data show just over 150,000 clones, approximately 82% seen once. Sequencing input: peripheral blood. The receptors stem from a woman aged 45-65 years with acute or convalescent COVID-19. Both conserved end residues are part of each CDR3. Each record gives: V gene, J gene, clone size, D gene, CDR3 DNA, CDR3 protein. D genes are given only for firm matches. Rows may omit the clone size; those that give it use once, few, many or a size class.

V: TRBV18
J: TRBJ1-2
size: once
D: TRBD1
DNA: TGTGCCAGCTCACCACCCGGACAGGGCGATGGCTACACCTTC
CDR3: CASSPPGQGDGYTF

V: TRBV5-6
J: TRBJ1-4
size: many
D: .
DNA: TGTGCCAGCAGCTTGGGCGGAGCTAATGAAAAACTGTTTTTT
CDR3: CASSLGGANEKLFF

V: TRBV7-2
J: TRBJ2-7
size: .
D: TRBD2
DNA: TGTGCCAGCAGCTTGAGCCCTAGCGGGGGGACCTACCCCTACGAGCAGTACTTC
CDR3: CASSLSPSGGTYPYEQYF

V: TRBV7-9
J: TRBJ2-7
size: .
D: TRBD2
DNA: TGTGCCAGCAGCCCCGGATCCGGGACTAGCGGGAGCAAACCCTACGAGCAGTACTTC
CDR3: CASSPGSGTSGSKPYEQYF

V: TRBV5-5
J: TRBJ1-6
size: .
D: .
DNA: TGTGCCAGCAGCTACAGGGTCGGGAATTCACCCCTCCACTTT
CDR3: CASSYRVGNSPLHF

V: TRBV27
J: TRBJ1-2
size: .
D: .
DNA: TGTGCCAGCAGTTTTCAGGGGAGCTTAGGTGGCTACACCTTC
CDR3: CASSFQGSLGGYTF

V: TRBV7-9
J: TRBJ2-5
size: .
D: TRBD1
DNA: TGTGCCAGCAGCGAGGGACAGCCGGTAGGGGAGACCCAGTACTTC
CDR3: CASSEGQPVGETQYF

V: TRBV20-1
J: TRBJ2-1
size: .
D: .
DNA: TGCAGTGCTAGGAGGTATGAGCAGTTCTTC
CDR3: CSARRYEQFF

V: TRBV30
J: TRBJ2-7
size: .
D: .
DNA: TGTGCCTGGAGTAGGACTGCCTACGAGCAGTACTTC
CDR3: CAWSRTAYEQYF

V: TRBV6-4
J: TRBJ1-1
size: .
D: TRBD1
DNA: TGTGCCAGCAAGAGGGGGCCAAACACTGAAGCTTTCTTT
CDR3: CASKRGPNTEAFF

V: TRBV5-1
J: TRBJ2-2
size: once
D: TRBD2
DNA: TGCGCCAGCAGCTTTACTAGCGGGGGGACCGGGGAGCTGTTTTTT
CDR3: CASSFTSGGTGELFF

V: TRBV11-2
J: TRBJ2-5
size: few
D: .
DNA: TGTGCCAGCAGCTTTGAGTTGCTCCAAGAGACCCAGTACTTC
CDR3: CASSFELLQETQYF

V: TRBV6-5
J: TRBJ1-1
size: few
D: TRBD1
DNA: TGTGCCAGCAGAAAGACAGGGTTGCCTGAAGCTTTCTTT
CDR3: CASRKTGLPEAFF

V: TRBV6-5
J: TRBJ2-3
size: .
D: .
DNA: TGTGCCAGCAGTTTCAGGTACACTCAGACAGATACGCAGTATTTT
CDR3: CASSFRYTQTDTQYF

V: TRBV5-6
J: TRBJ2-7
size: few
D: .
DNA: TGTGCCAGCAGCCCCGGACTCCCCTCCTACGAGCAGTACTTC
CDR3: CASSPGLPSYEQYF

V: TRBV5-1
J: TRBJ2-7
size: .
D: .
DNA: TGCGCCAGCAGCTTAACAGGCTCCTACGAGCAGTACTTC
CDR3: CASSLTGSYEQYF

V: TRBV7-2
J: TRBJ1-1
size: .
D: .
DNA: TGTGCCAGCAGCACTAGCTGGGGGACCAACACTGAAGCTTTCTTT
CDR3: CASSTSWGTNTEAFF

V: TRBV18
J: TRBJ1-1
size: .
D: .
DNA: TGTGCCAGCTCACCGGCACAGGGTTACACTGAAGCTTTCTTT
CDR3: CASSPAQGYTEAFF

V: TRBV7-9
J: TRBJ1-1
size: .
D: .
DNA: TGTGCCAGCAGCCTTACAGGGAACACTGAAGCTTTCTTT
CDR3: CASSLTGNTEAFF

V: TRBV28
J: TRBJ2-1
size: .
D: TRBD2
DNA: TGTGCCAGCAGTACACCGGCGCCTAGCGGGAGGGTCTACAATGAGCAGTTCTTC
CDR3: CASSTPAPSGRVYNEQFF

V: TRBV6-5
J: TRBJ2-7
size: .
D: TRBD1
DNA: TGTGCCGCAAGACAGGGGTACGAGCAGTACTTC
CDR3: CAARQGYEQYF

V: TRBV7-2
J: TRBJ2-2
size: .
D: .
DNA: TGTGCCAGCAGCTTAGGGCGGATCGGGGAGCTGTTTTTT
CDR3: CASSLGRIGELFF

V: TRBV4-2
J: TRBJ2-7
size: .
D: .
DNA: TGTGCCAGCAGCCAAGGCCAGACTGACGAATACGAGCAGTACTTC
CDR3: CASSQGQTDEYEQYF

V: TRBV5-1
J: TRBJ1-6
size: .
D: .
DNA: TGCGCCAGCGGAGTAGATATGGGGAGCTCCTATAATTCACCCCTCCACTTT
CDR3: CASGVDMGSSYNSPLHF

V: TRBV20-1
J: TRBJ2-5
size: .
D: .
DNA: TGCAGTGGGACTAATCAAGAGACCCAGTACTTC
CDR3: CSGTNQETQYF

V: TRBV6-5
J: TRBJ2-5
size: .
D: .
DNA: TGTGCCAGCAGTTACTCGGTCGATAGCGGCCAAGAGACCCAGTACTTC
CDR3: CASSYSVDSGQETQYF

V: TRBV9
J: TRBJ1-4
size: .
D: .
DNA: TGTGCCAGCAGCGTAGCCCCCCATGCAACTAATGAAAAACTGTTTTTT
CDR3: CASSVAPHATNEKLFF

V: TRBV25-1
J: TRBJ2-7
size: .
D: TRBD1
DNA: TGTGCCAGCAGTGATACGGGACAGGCCTACGAGCAGTACTTC
CDR3: CASSDTGQAYEQYF

V: TRBV6-2/TRBV6-3
J: TRBJ2-1
size: .
D: .
DNA: TGTGCCAGCAGTTACCAGGGTAACTACAATGAGCAGTTCTTC
CDR3: CASSYQGNYNEQFF

V: TRBV5-1
J: TRBJ1-6
size: once
D: TRBD1
DNA: TGCGCCAGCAGCTCGACCTCGGGACAGGGTAATTCACCCCTCCACTTT
CDR3: CASSSTSGQGNSPLHF

V: TRBV4-1
J: TRBJ1-3
size: .
D: .
DNA: TGCGCCAGCAGCCCAACAGGGAGCTCTGGAAACACCATATATTTT
CDR3: CASSPTGSSGNTIYF

V: TRBV4-3
J: TRBJ1-4
size: .
D: TRBD1
DNA: TGCGCCAGCAGCCAAACGAGGGACAGGCGTGAAAAACTGTTTTTT
CDR3: CASSQTRDRREKLFF

V: TRBV7-3
J: TRBJ1-1
size: .
D: .
DNA: TGTGCCAGCAGCCCGGGCCACGCAGGAGGCACTGAAGCTTTCTTT
CDR3: CASSPGHAGGTEAFF

V: TRBV19
J: TRBJ1-1
size: .
D: .
DNA: TGTGCCAGTAGTATCTCGGGGAACACTGAAGCTTTCTTT
CDR3: CASSISGNTEAFF

V: TRBV4-3
J: TRBJ1-3
size: .
D: .
DNA: TGCGCCAGCAGCCAAGTCGGTCAGGGGACCATATATTTT
CDR3: CASSQVGQGTIYF

V: TRBV6-2/TRBV6-3
J: TRBJ1-1
size: few
D: .
DNA: TGTGCCAGCAGTTACCCGGGGTATTCCACTGAAGCTTTCTTT
CDR3: CASSYPGYSTEAFF

V: TRBV2
J: TRBJ2-3
size: once
D: TRBD2
DNA: TGTGCCAGCAACTTAGCGGGGAGCACAGATACGCAGTATTTT
CDR3: CASNLAGSTDTQYF

V: TRBV5-1
J: TRBJ2-7
size: .
D: TRBD1
DNA: TGCGCCAGCAGGACGACCGGGACAGGGGTGGTCGAGCAGTACTTC
CDR3: CASRTTGTGVVEQYF

V: TRBV3-1/TRBV3-2
J: TRBJ2-7
size: few
D: .
DNA: TGTGCCAGCAGCCAAGAAAGGGGTCCTTCCTACGAGCAGTACTTC
CDR3: CASSQERGPSYEQYF

V: TRBV25-1
J: TRBJ2-7
size: .
D: TRBD2
DNA: TGTGCCAGCAGTGAAAGCGGAGGGAGGGGAACCTACGAGCAGTACTTC
CDR3: CASSESGGRGTYEQYF

V: TRBV4-3
J: TRBJ2-7
size: .
D: TRBD2
DNA: TGCGCCAGCAGCACGTCTCTAGCGGGAGGGCTCGACGAGCAGTACTTC
CDR3: CASSTSLAGGLDEQYF

V: TRBV18
J: TRBJ1-4
size: once
D: .
DNA: TGTGCCAGCTCACCACGAGAGGGAGGCGGTTATGAAAAACTGTTTTTT
CDR3: CASSPREGGGYEKLFF

V: TRBV7-9
J: TRBJ1-1
size: .
D: .
DNA: TGTGCCAGCAGCTCGCAGGGAAGGCGCACTGAAGCTTTCTTT
CDR3: CASSSQGRRTEAFF

V: TRBV10-3
J: TRBJ2-1
size: .
D: .
DNA: TGTGCCATCAGTGAGAGTGGCGGTGGTAGCATCAATGAGCAGTTCTTC
CDR3: CAISESGGGSINEQFF

V: TRBV4-3
J: TRBJ1-4
size: .
D: .
DNA: TGCGCCAGCAGCCAGGCCGGCGGGGCGATTAATGAAAAACTGTTTTTT
CDR3: CASSQAGGAINEKLFF

V: TRBV24-1
J: TRBJ2-7
size: .
D: .
DNA: TGTGCCACCAGTGATTTGTCCGGGACACCCCAGTACTTC
CDR3: CATSDLSGTPQYF

V: TRBV6-5
J: TRBJ1-2
size: .
D: .
DNA: TGTGCCAGCAGTCGGTCCAACTATGGCTACACCTTC
CDR3: CASSRSNYGYTF

V: TRBV19
J: TRBJ1-1
size: .
D: .
DNA: TGTGCCAGTAGTATGTGGCAGGGCGAAGGGGGACCTGAAGCTTTCTTT
CDR3: CASSMWQGEGGPEAFF

V: TRBV25-1
J: TRBJ2-7
size: .
D: TRBD2
DNA: TGTGCCAGCAGTGTGGGCGGGAGATCCCACGAGCAGTACTTC
CDR3: CASSVGGRSHEQYF

V: TRBV28
J: TRBJ1-2
size: few
D: TRBD1
DNA: TGTGCCAGCAGGCAGCAGGGGGCGCCCGGCTATGGCTACACCTTC
CDR3: CASRQQGAPGYGYTF

V: TRBV6-5
J: TRBJ1-2
size: once
D: TRBD1
DNA: TGTGCCAGCAGAGGGACAGAGTCCTATGGCTACACCTTC
CDR3: CASRGTESYGYTF

V: TRBV7-2
J: TRBJ1-4
size: once
D: TRBD1
DNA: TGTGCCAGCAGCCGGACAGGGGGCGCTAGGGGAGGTGAAAAACTGTTTTTT
CDR3: CASSRTGGARGGEKLFF

V: TRBV4-2
J: TRBJ2-7
size: .
D: TRBD2
DNA: TGTGCCAGCAGCCCCGCCATGGCGGGAGGGCCGTCCGAGCAGTACTTC
CDR3: CASSPAMAGGPSEQYF

V: TRBV10-2
J: TRBJ1-6
size: .
D: TRBD1
DNA: TGCGCCAGCAGTTCGGATACAGGGGGGGATTCACCCCTCCACTTT
CDR3: CASSSDTGGDSPLHF

V: TRBV28
J: TRBJ1-4
size: .
D: TRBD1
DNA: TGTGCCAGCAGTCCACTATGGCAGGGGGGTCCAACTAATGAAAAACTGTTTTTT
CDR3: CASSPLWQGGPTNEKLFF

V: TRBV5-1
J: TRBJ1-1
size: .
D: .
DNA: TGCGCCAGCAGCTTGCAATCGAACACTGAAGCTTTCTTT
CDR3: CASSLQSNTEAFF

V: TRBV9
J: TRBJ2-3
size: .
D: .
DNA: TGTGCCAGCAGCGTAAGCCCCTGGGTGGGCGGGAGCACAGATACGCAGTATTTT
CDR3: CASSVSPWVGGSTDTQYF

V: TRBV2
J: TRBJ1-2
size: .
D: .
DNA: TGTGCCAGCAGTGAGGAGCTTAACTATGGCTACACCTTC
CDR3: CASSEELNYGYTF

V: TRBV9
J: TRBJ1-1
size: .
D: .
DNA: TGTGCCAGCAGCCCAAGCGGAAGTCAGAACACTGAAGCTTTCTTT
CDR3: CASSPSGSQNTEAFF